Sequencing of this TCR beta chain was carried out in a study of blood T cell repertoires in COVID-19. Study as a whole: Whether acute or convalescent, the COVID-19 samples came from the United States, Italy and Spain. Sources were T cells, B-cell-depleted T cells, or PBMCs; the material itself was cDNA or gDNA.

CDR1 and CDR2 (germline): SGHTA, FQGNSA. The V and J ends lost 5 bases and 9 bases respectively, with 11 bases between them. The length of the CDR3 is 12 residues. Clones were sequenced by immunoSEQ multiplex PCR, and TCRdb holds only the in-frame ones, with some missing. The sample holds some 68,000 clones, 85% to 90% seen once. The specimen sequenced was peripheral blood. The chain is built from TRBV7-2 and TRBJ2-1, with D unclear. The sequence came from a man aged 45-60 years with acute or convalescent COVID-19. CDR3 region: CASSQDISEQFF. In DNA, the CDR3 is TGTGCCAGCAGCCAAGACATCAGTGAGCAGTTCTTC. Full variable domain (rest looked up from reference TRBV7-2 and TRBJ2-1): GAGVSQSPSNKVTEKGKDVELRCDPISGHTALYWYRQSLGQGLEFLIYFQGNSAPDKSGLPSDRFSAERTGGSVSTLTIQRTQQEDSAVYLCASSQDISEQFFGPGTRLTVL.